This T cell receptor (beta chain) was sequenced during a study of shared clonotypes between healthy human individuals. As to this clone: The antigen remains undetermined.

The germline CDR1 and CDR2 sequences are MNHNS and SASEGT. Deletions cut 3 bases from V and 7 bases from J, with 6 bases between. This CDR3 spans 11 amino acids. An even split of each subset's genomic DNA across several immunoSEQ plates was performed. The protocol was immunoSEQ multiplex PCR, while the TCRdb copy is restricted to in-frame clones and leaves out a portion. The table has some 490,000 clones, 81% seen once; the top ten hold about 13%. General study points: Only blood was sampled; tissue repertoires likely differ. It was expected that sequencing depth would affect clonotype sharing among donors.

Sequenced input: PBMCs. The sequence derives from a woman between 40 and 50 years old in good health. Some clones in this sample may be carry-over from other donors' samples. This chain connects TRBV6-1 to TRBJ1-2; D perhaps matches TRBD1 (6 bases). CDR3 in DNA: TGTGCCAGCAGTGAGACAGGTGGCTACACCTTC. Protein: CASSETGGYTF.